A single sample gave rise to the 22 T cell receptor beta chains below, sequenced in a study of quantifying T cell responses using KT2 cells (dated 2017 in TCRdb). The study in broad terms: RNA was DNase-treated and reverse transcribed with TCR alpha and beta constant-region primers, mostly using SuperScript III.

The library was built by means of UMI-ligation and nested PCR. TCRdb records Illumina MiSeq as the sequencer. T4 RNA ligase 1 was used to ligate a single-stranded oligonucleotide containing the Illumina SP2 sequence and a UMI to the 3' end of the cDNA. PCR1 used around 4 cycles (98 degrees C 15 s, 69 degrees C 30 s, 72 degrees C 40 s), and the beta primer was an equimolar mix of RC1.1 and RC1.2 that covered TRBC1 and TRBC2. TCRdb cleaned the public reads at Q25 with fastp, built clones with MiXCR and kept in-frame beta chains. Rows with one shared CDR3 protein collapse into an entry with the most common genes and DNA. Recorded for this sample are some 33,000 distinct CDR3 sequences; about a tenth of them occurred a single time. Clones ranked in the top ten supply 8% to 10% of the sample. The sequenced sample was PBMCs spiked with cells of the T cell clone KT2. Receptor source: a human donor.

The CDR3 DNA reads as TGTGCCAGCAAGCGGGAGTTGGCAGATACGCAGTATTTT. It is translated as CASKRELADTQYF. The chain employs TRBV13 and TRBJ2-3, with 8 bases aligning to TRBD2. The CDR3 loop spans 13 amino acids. The J segment lost 4 bases and the V segment lost 7 bases, leaving 4 bases of the junction unmatched. The germline gives CDR1 PRHDT, CDR2 FYEKMQ (reference sequence).

CDR3 loop: CASSLKEYTEAFF. Written as DNA, the CDR3 is TGTGCCAGCAGCTTGAAAGAGTACACTGAAGCTTTCTTT. The chain uses TRBV5-6 and TRBJ1-1; no clear D. Germline loops: CDR1 SGHDT, CDR2 YYEEEE. V was trimmed by 1 base and J by 3 bases, leaving 7 bases between them. The CDR3 is 13 residues long.

The J gene is TRBJ2-1, the V gene TRBV5-6; weak D call: TRBD2 (5 bases). In germline, CDR1 is SGHDT, CDR2 YYEEEE. The length of the CDR3 is 16 residues. V was shortened by 1 base and J by 8 bases, with 19 bases between the two germline ends. CDR3 coding DNA: TGTGCCAGCAGCTTGAAAGCGGCTTCCTTTCTCGATGAGCAGTTCTTC. This sequence encodes CASSLKAASFLDEQFF.

The table lists this clonotype with a few counts. One end of the junction varies from germline; a read error may be responsible. The chain recombines TRBV7-7 with TRBJ2-5, with TRBD2 matching 7 bases. Per the germline V gene, CDR1 is SSHAT and CDR2 is FNYEAQ (reference sequence). CDR3 length: 15 residues. This chain's CDR3 is CASSGTGAPGETQYF. CDR3 nucleotides: TGTGCTAGCAGCGGGACGGGAGCCCCCGGAGAGACCCAGTACTTC.

The chain combines TRBV20-1 with TRBJ1-5; D perhaps matches TRBD1 (6 bases). Trimming removed 1 base from V and 6 bases from J, with 13 bases in between. Germline CDR1 and CDR2: DFQATT and SNEGSKA (reference sequence). The CDR3 is made up of 14 amino acids. The CDR3 is CSARVSGEGQPQHF. As DNA, the CDR3 is TGCAGTGCTAGAGTATCAGGGGAGGGTCAGCCCCAGCATTTT.

This clonotype was counted ten times or more. The J gene is TRBJ1-6, the V gene TRBV15; D is unresolved. This CDR3 has 14 amino acids. Germline assignment: CDR1 LNHNV and CDR2 YYDKDF (reference sequence). V lost 1 base, J lost 7 bases, and 8 bases lay in between. The CDR3 sequence is CATSRGGENSPLHF. The CDR3 DNA is TGTGCCACCAGCAGAGGCGGTGAGAATTCACCCCTCCACTTT.

Only a few counts were recorded for this clonotype. The chain uses TRBV30 and TRBJ1-3, with D possibly TRBD1 on 6 matching bases. V dropped 2 bases and J dropped 0 bases, with 26 bases sitting between them. The germline V gene has CDR1 GTSNPN and CDR2 SVGIG (reference sequence). This CDR3 has 20 amino acids. This CDR3 is CAWSTQGKDIYLSSGNTIYF. CDR3 sequence (DNA): TGTGCCTGGAGTACACAGGGAAAAGATATATACCTGAGCTCTGGAAACACCATATATTTT.

A few counts support this clonotype. The V and J genes are TRBV12-3 or TRBV12-4 and TRBJ2-3; TRBD2 matches at 8 bases. The V segment lost 7 bases and the J segment 3 bases; nucleotides outside the gene matches: 6. The length of the CDR3 is 14 residues. CDR3 sequence: CASTRGGRTDTQYF. CDR3 nucleotides: TGTGCCAGCACCCGGGGCGGGAGGACAGATACGCAGTATTTT.

This clonotype counts as medium-sized. The chain employs TRBV20-1 and TRBJ1-3; the D is unclear. Germline-derived CDR1 and CDR2 are DFQATT and SNEGSKA (reference sequence). This CDR3 is 13 amino acids long. The V and J ends lost 2 bases and 0 bases respectively, with 5 bases between them. The CDR3 DNA follows: TGCAGTGCTAGACACCCCTCTGGAAACACCATATATTTT. Protein: CSARHPSGNTIYF.

The rearrangement links TRBV7-8 to TRBJ1-1; D perhaps matches TRBD1 (6 bases). Germline CDR1 reads SGHVS; CDR2 reads FQNEAQ. The CDR3 totals 14 residues. V was pared by 1 base and J by 6 bases, with 12 bases between. CDR3 nucleotide sequence: TGTGCCAGCAGCTTAGAGAGGCAGGGGTCTGAAGCTTTCTTT. Protein: CASSLERQGSEAFF.

This clonotype has at least ten counts. V is TRBV5-8 and J is TRBJ1-5; D is ambiguous. Trimming removed 4 bases from V and 0 bases from J, with 11 bases in between. The germline V gene encodes CDR1 SGHTS and CDR2 YDEGEE. This CDR3 comprises 15 residues. In nucleotides, the CDR3 is TGTGCCAGCAGCCCGCTTAAGGGTAGCAATCAGCCCCAGCATTTT. It yields the protein CASSPLKGSNQPQHF. Based on the CDR3 plus reference TRBV5-8 and TRBJ1-5, the full variable domain is EAGVTQSPTHLIKTRGQQATLRCSPISGHTSVYWYQQALGLGLQFLLWYDEGEERNRGNFPPRFSGRQFPNYSSELNVNALELEDSALYLCASSPLKGSNQPQHFGDGTRLSIL.

This clonotype was observed many times. J is TRBJ2-2 and V is TRBV23-1, with D possibly being TRBD1 or TRBD2 (6 bases each). TRBV23-1 is an ORF; its function is uncertain. Trimming shortened V by 7 bases and J by 6 bases, and 21 bases separated the two germline ends. The CDR3 spans 16 residues. DNA for the CDR3: TGCGCCAGCAATATGAAACAGGGCGGGGAAGCCGGGGAGCTGTTTTTT. This sequence encodes CASNMKQGGEAGELFF.

This clonotype came up a few times. The genes are TRBV29-1 and TRBJ2-1, with D possibly TRBD1 on 5 matching bases. Germline V gives CDR1 SQVTM, CDR2 ANQGSEA. The CDR3 is 14 residues long. Deletions cut 4 bases from V and 0 bases from J, with 10 bases between. The CDR3 reads CSVVTGSSYNEQFF. The CDR3 DNA reads as TGCAGCGTTGTAACAGGTAGCTCCTACAATGAGCAGTTCTTC.

This clonotype was recorded at least ten times. The chain is built from TRBV7-6 and TRBJ1-2, with 7 bases identical to TRBD1. The CDR3 runs to 14 residues. The germline V gene encodes CDR1 SGHVS and CDR2 FNYEAQ. J was trimmed by 2 bases and V by 1 base; bases with no gene match: 1. CDR3 nucleotide sequence: TGTGCCAGCAGCTTAGGACAGGGAAACTATGGCTACACCTTC. Protein product: CASSLGQGNYGYTF.

This clonotype is termed medium-sized (0.01 to 0.1%). The CDR3 region is CASSHRTGITGANVLTF. In nucleotides, the CDR3 is TGCGCCAGCAGCCATCGGACAGGGATTACGGGGGCCAACGTCCTGACTTTC. The chain carries TRBV4-1 and TRBJ2-6; 8 nucleotides align to TRBD1. The V gene end was trimmed by 3 bases and the J gene end by 4 bases; junction bases not matched to a gene: 8. CDR3 length equals 17 residues. Germline V CDR1 and CDR2: MGHRA, YSYEKL.

This clonotype showed up many times. The V gene is TRBV4-2, the J gene TRBJ2-1; TRBD1 matches at 7 bases. Germline lookup yields CDR1 LGHNA and CDR2 YNFKEQ. The CDR3 length is 16 residues. The V and J ends lost 1 base and 4 bases, in that order; junction bases with no gene match: 7. This chain's CDR3 is CASSQGMTGSYNEQFF. In DNA form, the CDR3 reads TGTGCCAGCAGCCAAGGGATGACAGGGTCGTACAATGAGCAGTTCTTC.

The chain combines TRBV5-1 with TRBJ2-3, with D possibly TRBD1 on 5 matching bases. The CDR3 spans 15 residues. In germline, CDR1 is SGHRS, CDR2 YFSETQ. The V gene lost 0 bases and the J gene lost 2 bases, with 10 bases spanning the gap. The CDR3 spells CASSLEVGHTDTQYF. CDR3 nucleotide sequence: TGCGCCAGCAGCTTGGAAGTGGGGCACACAGATACGCAGTATTTT.

The CDR3, as DNA: TGTGCCAGCAGCCTAGGGTTTGGGGGCAGTCAGCCCCAGCATTTT. Its translation is CASSLGFGGSQPQHF. The chain recombines TRBV9 with TRBJ1-5; maybe TRBD1 (6 bases). Trimming stripped 4 bases from V and 6 bases from J, with 17 bases between. The length of the CDR3 is 15 residues. The germline gives CDR1 SGDLS, CDR2 YYNGEE.

Many counts were recorded for this clonotype. The V gene is TRBV12-5, the J gene TRBJ2-1; weak D call: TRBD1 (5 bases). V lost 3 bases, J lost 5 bases, and 8 bases lay in between. The CDR3 has 13 residues. Germline V gene sequence: CDR1 LGHNT, CDR2 FRNRAP. The DNA of the CDR3 is TGTGCTAGTGGTTTACAGACAGACAATGAGCAGTTCTTC. As protein: CASGLQTDNEQFF.

The chain combines TRBV6-1 with TRBJ1-2; 8 nucleotides agree with TRBD1. Germline V gene lookup returns CDR1 MNHNS and CDR2 SASEGT. This CDR3 is 13 amino acids long. J was trimmed by 4 bases and V by 6 bases; bases with no gene match: 4. The DNA of the CDR3 is TGTGCCAGCAGAAGGACAGGGCTCTATGGCTACACCTTC. Translating gives CASRRTGLYGYTF.

This clonotype came up a few times. The chain recombines TRBV4-3 with TRBJ1-1; a weak D match, TRBD1 (5 bases). This CDR3 has 15 residues. V dropped 0 bases and J dropped 1 base, with 9 bases sitting between them. The germline V gene encodes CDR1 LGHNA and CDR2 YSLEER. The CDR3 protein is CASSQEGPTNTEAFF. CDR3 bases: TGCGCCAGCAGCCAAGAGGGACCTACGAACACTGAAGCTTTCTTT.

This clonotype has just a few counts. The V call is TRBV5-1, the J call TRBJ2-1; 11 bases map to TRBD1. The CDR3 has 16 residues. CDR1 is SGHRS and CDR2 is YFSETQ in the germline V gene. With V trimmed by 0 bases and J by 3 bases, 2 bases remained unmatched. The CDR3 here is CASSLAGTGGYNEQFF. The CDR3 DNA sequence: TGCGCCAGCAGCTTGGCCGGGACAGGGGGCTACAATGAGCAGTTCTTC. The complete variable domain, with remaining parts taken from reference TRBV5-1 and TRBJ2-1, reads KAGVTQTPRYLIKTRGQQVTLSCSPISGHRSVSWYQQTPGQGLQFLFEYFSETQRNKGNFPGRFSGRQFSNSRSEMNVSTLELGDSALYLCASSLAGTGGYNEQFFGPGTRLTVL.